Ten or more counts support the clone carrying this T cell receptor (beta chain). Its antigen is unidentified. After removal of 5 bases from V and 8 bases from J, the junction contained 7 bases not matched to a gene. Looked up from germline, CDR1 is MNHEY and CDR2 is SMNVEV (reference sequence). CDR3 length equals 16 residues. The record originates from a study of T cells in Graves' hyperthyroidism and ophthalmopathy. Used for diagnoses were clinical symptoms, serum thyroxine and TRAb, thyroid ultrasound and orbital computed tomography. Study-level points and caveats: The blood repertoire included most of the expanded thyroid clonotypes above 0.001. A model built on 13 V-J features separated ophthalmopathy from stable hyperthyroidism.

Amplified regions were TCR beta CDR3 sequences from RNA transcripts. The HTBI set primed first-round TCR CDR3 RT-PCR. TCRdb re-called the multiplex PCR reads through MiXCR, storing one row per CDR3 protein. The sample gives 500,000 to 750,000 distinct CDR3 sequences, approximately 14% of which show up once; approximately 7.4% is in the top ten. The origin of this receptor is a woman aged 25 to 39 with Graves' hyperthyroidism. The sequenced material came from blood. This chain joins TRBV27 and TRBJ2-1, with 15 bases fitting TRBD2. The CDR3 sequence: CASSPGLAGGPDEQFF. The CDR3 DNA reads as TGTGCCAGCAGTCCAGGACTAGCGGGAGGGCCGGATGAGCAGTTCTTC.